One and the same sample provided the 18 T cell receptor beta chains below, sequenced in a study of neurological immune-mediated disorders. TCRdb used MiXCR to reprocess the 5' RACE reads, holding one entry per CDR3 protein. In the table there are approximately 16,000 distinct CDR3 sequences, about 22% of which are singletons. The sequencing input was PBMCs. Receptor source: a man aged 50-60 years in good health.

At least ten counts were recorded for this clonotype. This sequence joins TRBV7-2 and TRBJ2-5, with TRBD2 identical over 11 bases. The CDR3 runs 18 residues. V gave up 4 bases and J gave up 5 bases; unmatched junction bases: 15. Germline V gene data show CDR1 as SGHTA and CDR2 as FQGNSA. The CDR3 spells CASSSGTSGSRAQETQYF. The DNA of the CDR3 is TGTGCCAGCAGCTCCGGGACTAGCGGTTCGCGGGCCCAGGAGACCCAGTACTTC.

This clonotype was seen at least ten times. V is TRBV20-1 and J is TRBJ2-7; 7 nucleotides line up with TRBD2. The germline CDR1 and CDR2 sequences are DFQATT and SNEGSKA (reference sequence). CDR3 length: 14 amino acids. V shed 6 bases, J shed 8 bases, and the junction held 16 bases outside the gene matches. The CDR3 DNA follows: TGCAGTGCGCCTGGGGCGGGAGAGATAAGAAAGCAGTACTTC. Residues: CSAPGAGEIRKQYF.

This rearrangement joins TRBV20-1 to TRBJ2-3; D gene uncertain. The V gene's germline CDR1 is DFQATT and CDR2 SNEGSKA (reference sequence). The ends were cut back, 3 bases at V and 5 bases at J, with 15 bases in the middle. CDR3 length: 14 residues. The CDR3 DNA follows: TGCAGTGCTAGTGACCCATCGGATAGAGATACGCAGTATTTT. This gives the protein CSASDPSDRDTQYF.

The rearrangement uses TRBV5-1 and TRBJ2-7, with TRBD1 matching 12 bases. This CDR3 has 15 amino acids. Germline V gene data show CDR1 as SGHRS and CDR2 as YFSETQ. The V and J ends lost 2 bases and 9 bases, in that order; junction bases with no gene match: 9. The chain's CDR3 is CASSLTGQGASGQYF. CDR3 in DNA: TGCGCCAGCAGCTTAACGGGACAGGGGGCGTCGGGGCAGTACTTC.

This clonotype was seen repeatedly, ten times or more. The J gene is TRBJ2-1, the V gene TRBV20-1; 8 bases are a match to TRBD2. The CDR3 loop spans 15 amino acids. Germline CDR1 DFQATT, CDR2 SNEGSKA (reference sequence). V shed 1 base, J shed 11 bases, and the junction held 13 bases outside the gene matches. CDR3 in amino acids: CSARGRGLVGWQQFF. The CDR3 region has the DNA TGCAGTGCTAGAGGACGGGGACTAGTTGGGTGGCAGCAGTTCTTC.

This clonotype appeared many times. The V call is TRBV5-1, the J call TRBJ2-1; unclear D gene. This CDR3 has 16 residues. Trimming pared 4 bases from V and 0 bases from J, leaving 14 bases between. Germline values: CDR1 SGHRS, CDR2 YFSETQ. DNA for the CDR3: TGCGCCAGCAGCGCCCTAACTGGAAGCTCCTACAATGAGCAGTTCTTC. Residues: CASSALTGSSYNEQFF. Filled out from reference TRBV5-1 and TRBJ2-1, the complete variable domain reads KAGVTQTPRYLIKTRGQQVTLSCSPISGHRSVSWYQQTPGQGLQFLFEYFSETQRNKGNFPGRFSGRQFSNSRSEMNVSTLELGDSALYLCASSALTGSSYNEQFFGPGTRLTVL.

The rearrangement links TRBV6-6 to TRBJ1-5; D call uncertain. V gave up 7 bases and J gave up 4 bases, with 8 bases separating them. The CDR3 loop spans 12 amino acids. The germline V gene has CDR1 MNHNY and CDR2 SVGAGI (reference sequence). The CDR3 is CASTSPNQPQHF. In DNA form, the CDR3 reads TGTGCCAGCACCTCCCCAAATCAGCCCCAGCATTTT.

By frequency in the sample, this clonotype is medium-sized (0.01 to 0.1%). The chain recombines TRBV12-3 or TRBV12-4 with TRBJ2-2; D possibly uses TRBD1 or TRBD2 (5 bases each). V was trimmed by 8 bases and J by 6 bases, leaving 16 bases between them. The CDR3 spans 14 residues. Here the CDR3 DNA reads TGTGCCAGCGTTGGGACCCACGGGGCCGGGGAGCTGTTTTTT. Translation gives CASVGTHGAGELFF.

V usage is TRBV11-1 and J usage is TRBJ2-3; no definite D call. Deletions cut 4 bases from V and 6 bases from J, with 5 bases between. The length of the CDR3 is 11 residues. The germline gives CDR1 SGHAT, CDR2 FQDESV (reference sequence). CDR3 sequence (DNA): TGTGCCAGCAGCTATAGGGATACGCAGTATTTT. It yields the protein CASSYRDTQYF.

The chain recombines TRBV5-1 with TRBJ2-1, with D possibly matching TRBD2 (6 bases). Germline V gene lookup returns CDR1 SGHRS and CDR2 YFSETQ. This CDR3 contains 15 residues. The V end was cut by 4 bases, the J end by 0 bases, with 11 bases between. CDR3 in amino acids: CASSRDSSSYNEQFF. CDR3 sequence (DNA): TGCGCCAGCAGCCGGGACTCGAGCTCCTACAATGAGCAGTTCTTC. The whole variable domain, remainder taken from reference TRBV5-1 and TRBJ2-1, is KAGVTQTPRYLIKTRGQQVTLSCSPISGHRSVSWYQQTPGQGLQFLFEYFSETQRNKGNFPGRFSGRQFSNSRSEMNVSTLELGDSALYLCASSRDSSSYNEQFFGPGTRLTVL.

This clonotype was recorded many times. The chain links TRBV9 to TRBJ2-7; 10 nucleotides agree with TRBD2. Looked up from germline, CDR1 is SGDLS and CDR2 is YYNGEE. The V segment lost 0 bases and the J segment 4 bases; nucleotides outside the gene matches: 4. CDR3 length: 15 amino acids. The CDR3 region is CASSVEASGSYEQYF. As DNA, the CDR3 is TGTGCCAGCAGCGTAGAGGCTAGCGGGAGTTACGAGCAGTACTTC.

The sample holds many counts of this clonotype. The rearrangement uses TRBV7-2 and TRBJ2-7; D remains ambiguous. The CDR3 totals 12 residues. Germline V gene sequence: CDR1 SGHTA, CDR2 FQGNSA. Trimming took off 1 base at V and 5 bases at J, with 6 bases between the two ends. CDR3: CASSLVRHEQYF. The CDR3 region has the DNA TGTGCCAGCAGCTTAGTTAGGCACGAGCAGTACTTC. The full variable domain, its missing parts supplied by reference TRBV7-2 and TRBJ2-7, is GAGVSQSPSNKVTEKGKDVELRCDPISGHTALYWYRQSLGQGLEFLIYFQGNSAPDKSGLPSDRFSAERTGGSVSTLTIQRTQQEDSAVYLCASSLVRHEQYFGPGTRLTVT.

This clonotype was picked up many times. This sequence joins TRBV7-2 and TRBJ1-3, with TRBD1 identical over 7 bases. This CDR3 has 15 residues. Germline values: CDR1 SGHTA, CDR2 FQGNSA. Trimming at V came to 5 bases and at J to 2 bases, leaving 6 bases not matched to a gene. CDR3 nucleotide sequence: TGTGCCAGCAGCCCACAGGGGACGGCTGGAAACACCATATATTTT. Amino acids: CASSPQGTAGNTIYF.

This clonotype was seen ten or more times. The chain couples TRBV7-2 to TRBJ2-5, with D perhaps TRBD2 (5 bases). Trimming took off 4 bases at V and 5 bases at J, with 14 bases between the two ends. The CDR3 consists of 14 residues. CDR1 and CDR2 from the germline V gene are SGHTA and FQGNSA. CDR3 in amino acids: CASSSMGVQETQYF. The CDR3, as DNA: TGTGCCAGCAGCTCGATGGGAGTACAGGAGACCCAGTACTTC.

By share, this clonotype ranks as medium-sized (0.01 to 0.1%). CDR3 sequence: CSARDRRTSGPDTQYF. CDR3 nucleotide sequence: TGCAGTGCTAGAGATCGGCGGACTAGCGGGCCAGATACGCAGTATTTT. The chain is built from TRBV20-1 and TRBJ2-3; 11 nucleotides match TRBD2. Per germline, CDR1 DFQATT and CDR2 SNEGSKA (reference sequence). J gave up 4 bases and V 0 bases, and 6 bases lay outside the gene matches. CDR3 size: 16 residues.

By share, this clonotype ranks as medium-sized (0.01 to 0.1%). The chain combines TRBV7-6 with TRBJ1-4, with 7 nucleotides matching TRBD1. The V and J ends lost 1 base and 7 bases, in that order; junction bases with no gene match: 9. Germline assignment: CDR1 SGHVS and CDR2 FNYEAQ. The CDR3 is 16 amino acids. The CDR3 is CASSLESARGSEKLFF. The CDR3 region has the DNA TGTGCCAGCAGCTTAGAGTCGGCCAGGGGGAGTGAAAAACTGTTTTTT.

This clonotype was counted ten times or more. The chain couples TRBV20-1 to TRBJ2-7; tentatively, D is TRBD2 (5 bases). Germline V gene sequence: CDR1 DFQATT, CDR2 SNEGSKA (reference sequence). The CDR3 consists of 15 residues. The germline V and J ends were trimmed by 6 bases and 4 bases, with 22 bases remaining between them. In DNA, the CDR3 is TGCAGTGCAAACCAACTGAGGAGGCCTTCTTACGAGCAGTACTTC. Its translation is CSANQLRRPSYEQYF.

V gene TRBV29-1 combines with J gene TRBJ2-5; D could derive from TRBD1 or TRBD2 (8 bases each). V gave up 4 bases and J gave up 5 bases, with 35 bases separating them. Germline values: CDR1 SQVTM, CDR2 ANQGSEA. The CDR3 is 20 amino acids. As DNA, the CDR3 is TGCAGCGTTGTCCCCGGGACAGGAGTTGGAACGGGAGGGCCATGGGAGACCCAGTACTTC. Translating it yields CSVVPGTGVGTGGPWETQYF.